What follows describes a single T cell receptor (beta chain). The data are from a study of control samples from healthy donors and cancer patients. Per the germline V gene, CDR1 is SGHRS and CDR2 is YFSETQ. Trimming at V came to 2 bases and at J to 4 bases, leaving 25 bases not matched to a gene. The CDR3 is 23 residues long. Clones were sequenced by immunoSEQ multiplex PCR, and TCRdb holds only the in-frame ones, with some missing. The table lists roughly 55,000 clones, approximately 94% of them singletons. This rearrangement joins TRBV5-1 to TRBJ2-3; 13 nucleotides match TRBD2. The sequence came from a woman aged 18-29 years in good health. The sample was blood. The CDR3 is CASSFTSGGAPFRTSSRADTQYF. CDR3 DNA: TGCGCCAGCAGCTTTACTAGCGGGGGGGCTCCTTTCCGCACTTCGAGCCGAGCAGATACGCAGTATTTT.